One sample yielded the 7 T cell receptor beta chains listed below, sequenced in a study of T cells in Graves' hyperthyroidism and ophthalmopathy. The CDR3 regions of TCR beta were amplified from RNA transcripts. A first-round RT-PCR of the TCR CDR3 used the HTBI primer set. TCRdb re-called the multiplex PCR reads with MiXCR, one entry per CDR3 protein. This sample has roughly 250,000 distinct CDR3 sequences, with approximately 16% found just once. Sequences were obtained from blood. These receptors all come from a woman between 18 and 29 years old with Graves' ophthalmopathy.

This clonotype was found many times. The V and J genes are TRBV5-1 and TRBJ2-7; 7 bases align to TRBD2. V dropped 6 bases and J dropped 2; count of bases not matched to a gene: 8. From germline, CDR1 is SGHRS and CDR2 YFSETQ. The CDR3 is made up of 14 amino acids. Written as DNA, the CDR3 is TGCGCCAGCACCGAGGAGGGACTAACCTACGAGCAGTACTTC. It codes for CASTEEGLTYEQYF.

This chain connects TRBV20-1 to TRBJ2-3; TRBD2 agrees at 7 bases. V trimming: 2 bases; J trimming: 0 bases; junction bases outside the gene matches: 5. The CDR3 runs 15 residues. Germline-derived CDR1 and CDR2 are DFQATT and SNEGSKA (reference sequence). The CDR3 coding sequence is TGCAGTGCTAGACCCTCGACTAGCAGCACAGATACGCAGTATTTT. This translates into CSARPSTSSTDTQYF.

At least ten counts were recorded for this clonotype. The rearrangement joins TRBV6-2 or TRBV6-3 to TRBJ2-7; 7 bases align to TRBD1. J lost 1 base, V lost 6 bases, and 6 bases had no gene match. The CDR3 loop spans 14 amino acids. The germline V gene encodes CDR1 MNHEY and CDR2 SVGEGT. The CDR3 protein is CASRETGNSYEQYF. In DNA, the CDR3 is TGTGCCAGCAGGGAGACAGGGAATTCCTACGAGCAGTACTTC.

This clonotype was counted at least ten times. The V gene is TRBV4-3, the J gene TRBJ1-1; D is perhaps TRBD1 (5 bases). From germline, CDR1 is LGHNA and CDR2 YSLEER. The CDR3 sequence is 16 residues long. Trimming stripped 3 bases from V and 5 bases from J, with 19 bases between. Here the CDR3 DNA reads TGCGCCAGCAGCCAGGGGGACGAGGGAGGACGGACTGAAGCTTTCTTT. Translated, it gives CASSQGDEGGRTEAFF.

This clonotype was recorded at least ten times. The chain uses TRBV7-2 and TRBJ1-4, with TRBD1 identical over 7 bases. The V gene end was trimmed by 5 bases and the J gene end by 5 bases; junction bases not matched to a gene: 8. Germline V gene data show CDR1 as SGHTA and CDR2 as FQGNSA. The CDR3 is 15 residues long. CDR3 sequence (DNA): TGTGCCAGCAGCCCGGGACAGCAAATAAATGAAAAACTGTTTTTT. Its translation is CASSPGQQINEKLFF.

This clonotype was observed many times. This chain connects TRBV7-9 to TRBJ2-7; D not certain. The CDR3 extends over 13 amino acids. Trimming took 5 bases from V and 3 from J, leaving 11 bases between them. Germline CDR1 is SEHNR and CDR2 is FQNEAQ (reference sequence). CDR3 protein: CASSQETFYEQYF. CDR3 DNA: TGTGCCAGCAGCCAGGAGACCTTCTACGAGCAGTACTTC.

This clonotype came up many times. The V and J genes are TRBV7-6 and TRBJ2-1; 15 bases agree with TRBD2. The CDR3 length is 17 residues. Trimming cost V 5 bases and J 5 bases; bases outside gene matches: 7. The germline V gene has CDR1 SGHVS and CDR2 FNYEAQ. The DNA for the CDR3 is TGTGCCAGCAGCCCGGGACTAGCGGGAGGTTCCCACAATGAGCAGTTCTTC. This translates into CASSPGLAGGSHNEQFF.